This passage covers 5 T cell receptor beta chains from one sample sequenced in a study of blood T cell repertoires in COVID-19. The protocol was immunoSEQ multiplex PCR, while the TCRdb copy is restricted to in-frame clones and leaves out a portion. Found here are about 100,000 clones, 88% of them singletons; the top ten hold around 10%. Specimen: peripheral blood. The origin of the receptors is a man older than 75 with acute or convalescent COVID-19.

This chain links TRBV7-3 with TRBJ1-3, with D possibly being TRBD1 (5 bases). The CDR3 is 14 residues long. The ends were cut back, 2 bases at V and 4 bases at J, with 9 bases in the middle. Germline V CDR1 and CDR2: SGHTA, FQGTGA. CDR3 sequence: CASSLGGFGNTIYF. The CDR3 DNA reads TGTGCCAGCAGCTTAGGGGGGTTCGGAAACACCATATATTTT.

The genes are TRBV6-2 or TRBV6-3 and TRBJ1-1; the D gene is possibly TRBD1 (6 bases). Germline V gene lookup returns CDR1 MNHEY and CDR2 SVGEGT. The CDR3 loop spans 11 amino acids. The V gene lost 5 bases and the J gene lost 11 bases, with 12 bases spanning the gap. CDR3 sequence: CASSLAGDAFF. CDR3 in DNA: TGTGCCAGCAGTCTAGCAGGGGATGCTTTCTTT.

This chain uses TRBV6-5 with TRBJ1-1, with D possibly being TRBD1 (5 bases). The CDR3 is 15 residues long. Germline CDR1 is MNHEY and CDR2 is SVGAGI. The V gene lost 0 bases and the J gene lost 8 bases, with 16 bases spanning the gap. Here the CDR3 reads CASSYSGVRRLEAFF. The CDR3, as DNA: TGTGCCAGCAGTTACTCAGGGGTCCGGAGATTGGAAGCTTTCTTT.

This chain links TRBV28 with TRBJ1-2; 9 positions match TRBD1. V dropped 7 bases and J dropped 2; count of bases not matched to a gene: 5. CDR1 is MDHEN, CDR2 SYDVKM, per germline. This CDR3 is 14 amino acids long. The DNA of the CDR3 is TGTGCCAGCATCCAACAGGGGGCCAACTATGGCTACACCTTC. Its protein product is CASIQQGANYGYTF.

V is TRBV18 and J is TRBJ1-6; 11 bases align to TRBD1. V shed 1 base and J 1 base; nucleotides not matched to a gene: 3. CDR1 KGHSH and CDR2 LQKENI come from the germline V gene. This CDR3 comprises 18 residues. CDR3 DNA sequence: TGTGCCAGCTCACCACGGGACAGGGGGACATCCTATAATTCACCCCTCCACTTT. Amino acid sequence: CASSPRDRGTSYNSPLHF.